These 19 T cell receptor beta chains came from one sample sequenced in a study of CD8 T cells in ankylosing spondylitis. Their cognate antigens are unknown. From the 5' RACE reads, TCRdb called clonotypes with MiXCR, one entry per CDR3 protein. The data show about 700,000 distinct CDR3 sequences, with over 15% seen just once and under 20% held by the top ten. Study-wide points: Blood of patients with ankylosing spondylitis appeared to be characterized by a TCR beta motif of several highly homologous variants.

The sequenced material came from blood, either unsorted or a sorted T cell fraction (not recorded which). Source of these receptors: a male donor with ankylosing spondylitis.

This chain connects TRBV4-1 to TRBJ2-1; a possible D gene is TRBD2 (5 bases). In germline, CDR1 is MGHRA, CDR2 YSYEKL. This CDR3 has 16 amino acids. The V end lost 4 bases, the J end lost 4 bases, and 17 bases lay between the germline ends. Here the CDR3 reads CASSPSLAGMYNEQFF. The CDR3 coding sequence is TGCGCCAGCAGCCCATCCCTAGCTGGGATGTACAATGAGCAGTTCTTC.

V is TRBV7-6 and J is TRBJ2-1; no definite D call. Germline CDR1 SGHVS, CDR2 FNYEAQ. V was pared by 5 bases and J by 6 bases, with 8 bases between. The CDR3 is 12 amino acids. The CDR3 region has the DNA TGTGCCAGCAGCCCTTCTCCCAATGAGCAGTTCTTC. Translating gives CASSPSPNEQFF.

CDR3 sequence (DNA): TGCAGTGCTCAAACCACGAGGGATGTTCAAGAGACCCAGTACTTC. It codes for CSAQTTRDVQETQYF. V is TRBV20-1 and J is TRBJ2-5; weak D call: TRBD2 (5 bases). V was clipped by 5 bases and J by 2 bases, with 18 bases between them. Germline V gene sequence: CDR1 DFQATT, CDR2 SNEGSKA (reference sequence). The CDR3 is made up of 15 amino acids.

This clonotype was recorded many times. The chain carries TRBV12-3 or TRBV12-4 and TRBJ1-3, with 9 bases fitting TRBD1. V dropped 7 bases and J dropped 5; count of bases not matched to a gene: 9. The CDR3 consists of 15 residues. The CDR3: CASKGTGLGRNTIYF. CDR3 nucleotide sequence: TGTGCCAGCAAAGGGACAGGGTTGGGTAGAAACACCATATATTTT.

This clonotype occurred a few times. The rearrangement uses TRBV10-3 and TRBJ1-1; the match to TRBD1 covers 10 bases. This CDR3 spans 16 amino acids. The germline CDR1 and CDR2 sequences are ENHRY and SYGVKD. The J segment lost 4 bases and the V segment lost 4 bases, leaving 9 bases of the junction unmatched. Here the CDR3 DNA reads TGTGCCATCAGTGGTTTGGACAGGGGGTCGGGCACTGAAGCTTTCTTT. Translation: CAISGLDRGSGTEAFF.

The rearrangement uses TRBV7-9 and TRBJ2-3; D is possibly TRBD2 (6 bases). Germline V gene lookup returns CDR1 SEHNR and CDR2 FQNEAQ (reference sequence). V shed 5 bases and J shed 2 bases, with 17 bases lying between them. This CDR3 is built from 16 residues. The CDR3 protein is CASSPKSAGFTDTQYF. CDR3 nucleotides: TGTGCCAGCAGCCCAAAGTCCGCGGGGTTCACAGATACGCAGTATTTT.

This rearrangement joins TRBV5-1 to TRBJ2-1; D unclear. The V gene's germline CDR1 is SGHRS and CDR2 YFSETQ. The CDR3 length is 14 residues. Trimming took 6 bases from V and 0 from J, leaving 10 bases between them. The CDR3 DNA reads TGCGCCAGCATCCCGAATAGCTCCTACAATGAGCAGTTCTTC. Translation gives CASIPNSSYNEQFF. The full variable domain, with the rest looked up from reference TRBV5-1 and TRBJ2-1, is KAGVTQTPRYLIKTRGQQVTLSCSPISGHRSVSWYQQTPGQGLQFLFEYFSETQRNKGNFPGRFSGRQFSNSRSEMNVSTLELGDSALYLCASIPNSSYNEQFFGPGTRLTVL.

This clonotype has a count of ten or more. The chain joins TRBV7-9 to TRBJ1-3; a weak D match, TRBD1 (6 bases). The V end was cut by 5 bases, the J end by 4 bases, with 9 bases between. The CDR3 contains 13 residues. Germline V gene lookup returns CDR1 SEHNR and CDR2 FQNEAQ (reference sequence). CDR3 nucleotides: TGTGCCAGCAGCCCAGGACAGGGAAACACCATATATTTT. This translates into CASSPGQGNTIYF.

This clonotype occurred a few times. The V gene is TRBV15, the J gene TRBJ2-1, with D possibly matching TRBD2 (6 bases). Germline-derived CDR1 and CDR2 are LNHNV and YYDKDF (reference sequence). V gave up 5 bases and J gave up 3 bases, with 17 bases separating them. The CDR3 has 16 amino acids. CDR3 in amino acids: CATSGTSSAFYNEQFF. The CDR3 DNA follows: TGTGCCACCAGCGGCACCTCTAGCGCGTTCTACAATGAGCAGTTCTTC.

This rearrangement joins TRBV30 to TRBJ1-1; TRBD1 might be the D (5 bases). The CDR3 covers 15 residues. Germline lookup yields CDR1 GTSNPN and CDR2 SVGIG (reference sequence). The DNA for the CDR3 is TGTGCTAGGGGAGGGGCGTTTGGAATGAACACTGAAGCTTTCTTT. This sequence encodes CARGGAFGMNTEAFF.

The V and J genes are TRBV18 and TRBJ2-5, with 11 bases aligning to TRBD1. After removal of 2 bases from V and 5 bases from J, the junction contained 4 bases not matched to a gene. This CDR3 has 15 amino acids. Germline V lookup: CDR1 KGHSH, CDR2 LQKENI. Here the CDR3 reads CASSPGQGASETQYF. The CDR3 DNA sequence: TGTGCCAGCTCACCAGGACAGGGGGCGTCGGAGACCCAGTACTTC.

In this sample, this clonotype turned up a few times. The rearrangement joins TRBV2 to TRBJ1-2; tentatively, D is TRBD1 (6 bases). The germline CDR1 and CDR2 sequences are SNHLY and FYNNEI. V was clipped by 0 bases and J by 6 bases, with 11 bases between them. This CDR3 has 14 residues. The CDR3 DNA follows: TGTGCCAGCAGTGAAGCAGGGGGGTTTGATGGCTACACCTTC. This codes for CASSEAGGFDGYTF.

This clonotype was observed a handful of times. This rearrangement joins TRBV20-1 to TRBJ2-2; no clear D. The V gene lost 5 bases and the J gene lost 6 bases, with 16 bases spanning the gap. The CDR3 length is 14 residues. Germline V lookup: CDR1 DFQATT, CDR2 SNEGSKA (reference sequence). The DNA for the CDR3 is TGCAGTGCTGGGTTGGTCGGGTCGGCCGGGGAGCTGTTTTTT. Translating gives CSAGLVGSAGELFF.

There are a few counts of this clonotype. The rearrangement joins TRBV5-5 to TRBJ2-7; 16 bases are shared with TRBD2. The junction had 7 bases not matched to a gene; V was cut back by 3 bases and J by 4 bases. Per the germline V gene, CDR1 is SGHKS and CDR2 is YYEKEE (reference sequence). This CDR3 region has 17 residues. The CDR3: CASSWGTSGRANYEQYF. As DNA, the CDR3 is TGTGCCAGCAGCTGGGGGACTAGCGGGAGGGCCAATTACGAGCAGTACTTC.

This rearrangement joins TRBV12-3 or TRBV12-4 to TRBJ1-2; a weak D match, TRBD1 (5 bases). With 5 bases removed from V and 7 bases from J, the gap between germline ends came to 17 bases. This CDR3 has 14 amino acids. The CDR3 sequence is CASSPFRGPFGYTF. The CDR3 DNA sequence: TGTGCCAGCAGTCCTTTTCGGGGCCCTTTTGGCTACACCTTC.

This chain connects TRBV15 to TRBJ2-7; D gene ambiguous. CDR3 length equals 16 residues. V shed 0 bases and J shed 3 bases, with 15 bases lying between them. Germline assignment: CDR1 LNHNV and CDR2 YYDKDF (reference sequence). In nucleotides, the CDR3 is TGTGCCACCAGCAGAGAATTAGTCGGCAGATACTACGAGCAGTACTTC. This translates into CATSRELVGRYYEQYF.

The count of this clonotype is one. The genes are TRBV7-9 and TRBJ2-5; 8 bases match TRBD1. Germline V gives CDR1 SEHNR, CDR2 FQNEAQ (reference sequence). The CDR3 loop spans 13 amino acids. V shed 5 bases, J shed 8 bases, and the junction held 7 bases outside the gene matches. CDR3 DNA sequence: TGTGCCAGCAGCCCCGGGACAGGTTTCACCCAGTACTTC. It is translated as CASSPGTGFTQYF.

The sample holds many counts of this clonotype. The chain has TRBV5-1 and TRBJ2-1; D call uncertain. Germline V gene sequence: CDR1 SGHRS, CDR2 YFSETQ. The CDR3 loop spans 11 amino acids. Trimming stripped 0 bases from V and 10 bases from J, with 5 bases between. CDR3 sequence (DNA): TGCGCCAGCAGCTTGGACTTCGAGCAGTTCTTC. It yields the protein CASSLDFEQFF.

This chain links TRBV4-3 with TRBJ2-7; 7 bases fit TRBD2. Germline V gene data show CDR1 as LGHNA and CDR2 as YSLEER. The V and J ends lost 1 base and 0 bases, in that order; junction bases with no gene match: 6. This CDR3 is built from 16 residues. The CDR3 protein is CASSQVAGESSYEQYF. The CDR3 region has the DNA TGCGCCAGCAGCCAAGTTGCGGGGGAAAGCTCCTACGAGCAGTACTTC.